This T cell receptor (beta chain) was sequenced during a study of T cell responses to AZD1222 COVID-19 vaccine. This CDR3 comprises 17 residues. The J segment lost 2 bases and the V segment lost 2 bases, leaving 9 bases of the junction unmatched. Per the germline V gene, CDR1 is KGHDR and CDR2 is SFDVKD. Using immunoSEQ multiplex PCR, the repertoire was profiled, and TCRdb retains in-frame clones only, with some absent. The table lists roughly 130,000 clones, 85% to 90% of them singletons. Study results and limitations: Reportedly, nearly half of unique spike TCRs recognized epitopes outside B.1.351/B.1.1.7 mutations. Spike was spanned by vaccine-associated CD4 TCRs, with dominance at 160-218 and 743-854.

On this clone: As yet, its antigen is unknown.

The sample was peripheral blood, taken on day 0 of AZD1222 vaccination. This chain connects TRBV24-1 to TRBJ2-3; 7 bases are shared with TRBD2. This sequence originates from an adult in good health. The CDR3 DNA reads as TGTGCCACCAGTGATTGGAGCGGGAACGACGACACAGATACGCAGTATTTT. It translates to CATSDWSGNDDTDTQYF.